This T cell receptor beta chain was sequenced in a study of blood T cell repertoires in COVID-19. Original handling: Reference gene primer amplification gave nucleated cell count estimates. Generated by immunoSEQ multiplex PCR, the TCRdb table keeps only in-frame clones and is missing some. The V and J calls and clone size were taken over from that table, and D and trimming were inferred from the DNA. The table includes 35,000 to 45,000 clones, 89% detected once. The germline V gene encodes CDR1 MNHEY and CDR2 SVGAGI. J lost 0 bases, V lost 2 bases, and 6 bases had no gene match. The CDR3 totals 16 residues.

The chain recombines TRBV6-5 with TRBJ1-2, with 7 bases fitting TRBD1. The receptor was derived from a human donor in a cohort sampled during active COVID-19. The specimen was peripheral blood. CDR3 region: CASSYGRTGANYGYTF. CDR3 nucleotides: TGTGCCAGCAGTTACGGGAGGACAGGCGCTAACTATGGCTACACCTTC.